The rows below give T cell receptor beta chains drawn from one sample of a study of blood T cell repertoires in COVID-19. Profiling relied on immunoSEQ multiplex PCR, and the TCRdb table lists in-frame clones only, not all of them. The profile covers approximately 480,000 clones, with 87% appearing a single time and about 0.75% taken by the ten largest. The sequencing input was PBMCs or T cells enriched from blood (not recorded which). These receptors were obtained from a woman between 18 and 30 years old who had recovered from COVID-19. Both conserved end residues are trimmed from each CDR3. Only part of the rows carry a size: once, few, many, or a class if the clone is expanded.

CDR3: ASSLDGASFSYEQY
J: TRBJ2-7
size: NA
V: TRBV11-2
length: 14

CDR3: ASSRAGTGRNYGYT
J: TRBJ1-2
size: NA
V: TRBV7-2
length: 14

CDR3: ASSYGRQAGEAF
J: TRBJ1-1
size: NA
V: TRBV6-5
length: 12

CDR3: ASSKSLTGHRNSPLH
J: TRBJ1-6
size: few
V: TRBV21-1
length: 15

CDR3: ASSLKKRGGEIADTQY
J: TRBJ2-3
size: NA
V: TRBV5-1
length: 16

CDR3: SASPRVGSNQPQH
J: TRBJ1-5
size: few
V: TRBV20-1
length: 13

CDR3: ASSSRGGLTEAF
J: TRBJ1-1
size: NA
V: TRBV11-2
length: 12

CDR3: SVRSQQGGIQY
J: TRBJ2-4
size: NA
V: TRBV29-1
length: 11

CDR3: ATPAGNTGELF
J: TRBJ2-2
size: NA
V: TRBV24-1
length: 11

CDR3: ASSERGGLYNEQF
J: TRBJ2-1
size: NA
V: TRBV2
length: 13

CDR3: ASSLGDRVISEKLF
J: TRBJ1-4
size: NA
V: TRBV5-1
length: 14

CDR3: ASRYPGQGAGGYT
J: TRBJ1-2
size: NA
V: TRBV28
length: 13

CDR3: ASGLVTYRQGALNEKLF
J: TRBJ1-4
size: once
V: TRBV12-5
length: 17

CDR3: ASSLARGGNEQF
J: TRBJ2-1
size: NA
V: TRBV5-6
length: 12

CDR3: ANSRPKSHRGPYGYT
J: TRBJ1-2
size: NA
V: TRBV19
length: 15

CDR3: ASSPDSDNHLPLH
J: TRBJ1-6
size: NA
V: TRBV18
length: 13

CDR3: ATSRDPGLSYEQY
J: TRBJ2-7
size: NA
V: TRBV15
length: 13

CDR3: ASSFREGGANVLT
J: TRBJ2-6
size: NA
V: TRBV2
length: 13

CDR3: ANSWLGGTDTQY
J: TRBJ2-3
size: NA
V: TRBV7-3
length: 12

CDR3: ASTPGDQETQY
J: TRBJ2-5
size: NA
V: TRBV28
length: 11

CDR3: ASSWGQGVAF
J: TRBJ1-1
size: NA
V: TRBV12-3/TRBV12-4
length: 10

CDR3: ASSIVAGPYGYT
J: TRBJ1-2
size: NA
V: TRBV19
length: 12

CDR3: ASSETGREKLF
J: TRBJ1-4
size: NA
V: TRBV2
length: 11

CDR3: AWSISSGGDGYT
J: TRBJ1-2
size: NA
V: TRBV30
length: 12

CDR3: ASKGRQPFTDTQY
J: TRBJ2-3
size: NA
V: TRBV6-5
length: 13

CDR3: ASSVGDSRGNIQY
J: TRBJ2-4
size: NA
V: TRBV9
length: 13

CDR3: ASSLGTGGYNSPLH
J: TRBJ1-6
size: NA
V: TRBV5-1
length: 14

CDR3: ASSPHRWTGSTETEAF
J: TRBJ1-1
size: NA
V: TRBV7-8
length: 16

CDR3: ASSLWGREEETQY
J: TRBJ2-5
size: NA
V: TRBV7-9
length: 13

CDR3: ASSLSPVISTYEQY
J: TRBJ2-7
size: NA
V: TRBV27
length: 14

CDR3: ASSVGGTETYEQY
J: TRBJ2-7
size: NA
V: TRBV9
length: 13

CDR3: ASSLVGGGRGTDTQY
J: TRBJ2-3
size: NA
V: TRBV5-4
length: 15

CDR3: ASSFHATGTGDPLHNSPLH
J: TRBJ1-6
size: NA
V: TRBV28
length: 19

CDR3: SVISGGSSYNEQF
J: TRBJ2-1
size: NA
V: TRBV29-1
length: 13

CDR3: ASSQEGAEAGNTIY
J: TRBJ1-3
size: NA
V: TRBV4-1
length: 14

CDR3: ASTRDREAGYT
J: TRBJ1-2
size: NA
V: TRBV28
length: 11

CDR3: ASSLDDRVGSGNTIY
J: TRBJ1-3
size: NA
V: TRBV11-2
length: 15

CDR3: ASSGSGFTSGNNEQF
J: TRBJ2-1
size: NA
V: TRBV2
length: 15

CDR3: ASSSDRRYGYT
J: TRBJ1-2
size: NA
V: TRBV12-3/TRBV12-4
length: 11

CDR3: ASSFSGETQY
J: TRBJ2-5
size: NA
V: TRBV7-6
length: 10